This note documents a single TCR beta chain sequence. This table comes from immunoSEQ multiplex PCR, and its TCRdb copy is limited to in-frame clones, with some not included. This table has some 150,000 clones, roughly 80% appearing once. This sample stems from a study of blood T cell repertoires in COVID-19. Across the study: The cDNA or gDNA used as material had been derived from T cells, B-cell-depleted T cells, or PBMCs.

Trimming removed 3 bases at V and 1 base at J, with 9 bases between. From germline, CDR1 is SEHNR and CDR2 FQNEAQ (reference sequence). This CDR3 contains 14 residues. The V gene is TRBV7-9, the J gene TRBJ1-1; weak D call: TRBD1 (5 bases). The sample was peripheral blood. This sequence was found in a woman aged 80 or over with acute or convalescent COVID-19. CDR3 region: CASSLPQANTEAFF. CDR3 bases: TGTGCCAGCAGCTTGCCACAGGCGAACACTGAAGCTTTCTTT.